The text below deals with one T cell receptor beta chain. Profiling relied on immunoSEQ multiplex PCR, and the TCRdb table lists in-frame clones only, not all of them. In the table there are over 10,000 clones, about 88% of which are singletons. The data originate from a study of blood T cell repertoires in COVID-19. Germline V gene data show CDR1 as GTSNPN and CDR2 as SVGIG (reference sequence). The CDR3 runs 17 residues. The V segment lost 4 bases and the J segment 6 bases; nucleotides outside the gene matches: 13. The chain is built from TRBV30 and TRBJ2-3; 13 bases line up with TRBD2. This receptor was taken from a human donor in a cohort sampled during active COVID-19. Sequenced material: peripheral blood. CDR3 sequence: CAWTMTTSGRLQDTQYF. The CDR3 DNA is TGTGCCTGGACCATGACGACTAGCGGGAGGTTACAGGATACGCAGTATTTT.